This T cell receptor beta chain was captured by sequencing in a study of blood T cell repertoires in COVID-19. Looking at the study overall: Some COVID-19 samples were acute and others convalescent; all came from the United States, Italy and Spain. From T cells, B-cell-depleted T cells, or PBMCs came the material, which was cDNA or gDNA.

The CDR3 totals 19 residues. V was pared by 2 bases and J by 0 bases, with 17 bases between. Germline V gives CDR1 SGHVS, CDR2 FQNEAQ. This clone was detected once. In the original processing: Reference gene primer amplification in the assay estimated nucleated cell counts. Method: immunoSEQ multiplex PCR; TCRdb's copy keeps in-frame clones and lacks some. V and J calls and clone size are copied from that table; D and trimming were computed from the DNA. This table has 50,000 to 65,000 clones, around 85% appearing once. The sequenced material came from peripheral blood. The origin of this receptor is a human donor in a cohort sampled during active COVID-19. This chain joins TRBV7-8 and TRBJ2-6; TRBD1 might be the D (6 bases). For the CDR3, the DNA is TGTGCCAGCAGCTTAACTCCGGGACAACTACACTCTGGGGCCAACGTCCTGACTTTC. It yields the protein CASSLTPGQLHSGANVLTF.